The clone carrying this T cell receptor beta chain was counted many times. Antigen specificity is unknown. Described time point: sample taken at primary tumor resection. The data were obtained in a study of spatial heterogeneity in lung cancer. Overall study context: Within raw reads, each unique TCR and UMI combination appeared on average more than ten times. Overall study findings and caveats: Ubiquitous expanded TCR counts tracked ubiquitous nonsynonymous mutations; regional expanded TCR counts tracked regional nonsynonymous mutations. Mutation counts in tumors were tracked by counts of expanded intratumoral alpha and beta TCRs.

The V gene's germline CDR1 is DFQATT and CDR2 SNEGSKA (reference sequence). Trimming took off 4 bases at V and 4 bases at J, with 22 bases between the two ends. The CDR3 covers 16 residues. A distinct unique molecular identifier was carried by each TCR cDNA molecule. Each CDR3 protein gets one entry after TCRdb re-called the 5' RACE reads with MiXCR. The sample has roughly 23,000 distinct CDR3 sequences, under 5.5% seen once. This TCR was recovered from a male donor with early-stage non-small cell lung cancer. The chain combines TRBV20-1 with TRBJ2-5; D is perhaps TRBD2 (6 bases). The sample in question was lung tumor tissue, obtained at surgery. The CDR3 DNA sequence: TGCAGTGCTACCCCGCCTTGGGGGGAGGTCGGAGAGACCCAGTACTTC. Its protein product is CSATPPWGEVGETQYF.